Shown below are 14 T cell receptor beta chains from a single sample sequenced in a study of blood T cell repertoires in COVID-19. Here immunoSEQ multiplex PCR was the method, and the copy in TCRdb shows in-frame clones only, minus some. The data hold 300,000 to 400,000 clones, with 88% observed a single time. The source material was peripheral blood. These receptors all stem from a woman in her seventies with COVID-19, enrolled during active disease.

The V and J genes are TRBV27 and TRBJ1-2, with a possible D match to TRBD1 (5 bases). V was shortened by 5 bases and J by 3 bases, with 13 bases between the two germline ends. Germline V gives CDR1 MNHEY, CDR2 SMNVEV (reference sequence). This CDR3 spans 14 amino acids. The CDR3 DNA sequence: TGTGCCAGCAGTCCGATTCAGGGTGACTATGGCTACACCTTC. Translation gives CASSPIQGDYGYTF.

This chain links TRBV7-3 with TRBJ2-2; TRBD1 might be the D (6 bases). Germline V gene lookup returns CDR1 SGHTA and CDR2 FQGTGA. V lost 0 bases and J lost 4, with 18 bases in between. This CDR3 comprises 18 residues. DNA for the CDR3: TGTGCCAGCAGCTTAACGCCCGCCGGGACATGGGGCACCGGGGAGCTGTTTTTT. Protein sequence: CASSLTPAGTWGTGELFF.

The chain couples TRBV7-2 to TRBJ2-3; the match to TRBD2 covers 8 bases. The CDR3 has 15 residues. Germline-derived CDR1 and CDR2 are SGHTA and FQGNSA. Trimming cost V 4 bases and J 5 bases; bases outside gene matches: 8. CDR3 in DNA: TGTGCCAGCAGCTCCACTCGGGGGGGCGGAGATACGCAGTATTTT. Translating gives CASSSTRGGGDTQYF.

This CDR3 reads CASSPGTRVIYEQYF. In nucleotides, the CDR3 is TGTGCCAGCAGCCCCGGGACAAGGGTTATCTACGAGCAGTACTTC. The V gene is TRBV7-2, the J gene TRBJ2-7; a possible D gene is TRBD1 (6 bases). Between the trimmed V and J ends, which lost 5 bases and 3 bases, there was a span of 17 bases. The CDR3 consists of 15 residues. The germline gives CDR1 SGHTA, CDR2 FQGNSA.

CDR3 in amino acids: CASSPFVGTAHNEQFF. The CDR3, as DNA: TGTGCCAGCAGCCCCTTTGTGGGGACAGCCCACAATGAGCAGTTCTTC. The chain combines TRBV14 with TRBJ2-1; TRBD1 matches at 7 bases. This CDR3 comprises 16 residues. Germline CDR1 reads SGHDN; CDR2 reads FVKESK. V trimming: 4 bases; J trimming: 5 bases; junction bases outside the gene matches: 11.

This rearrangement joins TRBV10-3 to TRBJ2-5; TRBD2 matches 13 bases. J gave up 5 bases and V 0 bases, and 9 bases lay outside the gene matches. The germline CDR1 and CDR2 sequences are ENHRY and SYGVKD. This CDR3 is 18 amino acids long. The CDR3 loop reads CAISESLTSGGPGETQYF. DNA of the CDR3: TGTGCCATCAGTGAGTCCTTGACTAGCGGGGGGCCGGGGGAGACCCAGTACTTC.

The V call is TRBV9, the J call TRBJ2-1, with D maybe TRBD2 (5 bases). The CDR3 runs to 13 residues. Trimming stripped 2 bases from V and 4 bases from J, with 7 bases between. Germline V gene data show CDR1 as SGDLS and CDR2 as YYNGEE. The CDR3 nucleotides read TGTGCCAGCAGCGTGGACTTATACAATGAGCAGTTCTTC. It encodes CASSVDLYNEQFF.

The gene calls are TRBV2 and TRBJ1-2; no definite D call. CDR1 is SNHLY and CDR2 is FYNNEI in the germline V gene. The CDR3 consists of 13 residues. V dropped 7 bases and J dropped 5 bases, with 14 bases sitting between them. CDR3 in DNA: TGTGCCAGCATGCCCGGGGTCGGGTATGGCTACACCTTC. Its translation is CASMPGVGYGYTF.

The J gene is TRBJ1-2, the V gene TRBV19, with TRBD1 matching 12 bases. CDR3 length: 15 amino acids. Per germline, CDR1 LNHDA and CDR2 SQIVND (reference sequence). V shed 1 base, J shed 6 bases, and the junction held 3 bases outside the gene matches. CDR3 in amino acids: CASSIAGQGAHGYTF. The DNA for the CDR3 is TGTGCCAGTAGTATAGCGGGACAGGGGGCACATGGCTACACCTTC.

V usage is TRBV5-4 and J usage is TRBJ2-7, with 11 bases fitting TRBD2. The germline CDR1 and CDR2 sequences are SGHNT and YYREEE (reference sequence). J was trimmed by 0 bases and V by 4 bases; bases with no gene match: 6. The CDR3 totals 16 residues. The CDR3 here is CASSQGLADLSYEQYF. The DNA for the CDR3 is TGTGCCAGCAGCCAGGGACTAGCGGACCTCTCCTACGAGCAGTACTTC.

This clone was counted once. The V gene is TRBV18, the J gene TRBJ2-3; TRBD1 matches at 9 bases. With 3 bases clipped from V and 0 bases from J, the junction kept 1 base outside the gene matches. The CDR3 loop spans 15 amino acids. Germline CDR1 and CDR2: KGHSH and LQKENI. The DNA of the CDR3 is TGTGCCAGCTCACCCGGGACAGGGAGCACAGATACGCAGTATTTT. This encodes CASSPGTGSTDTQYF.

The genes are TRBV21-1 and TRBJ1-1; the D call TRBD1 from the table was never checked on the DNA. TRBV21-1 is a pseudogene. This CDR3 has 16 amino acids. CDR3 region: CASSRNQGAGDTEAFF. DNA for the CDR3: TGTGCCAGCAGCAGAAATCAGGGGGCGGGGGACACTGAAGCTTTCTTT.

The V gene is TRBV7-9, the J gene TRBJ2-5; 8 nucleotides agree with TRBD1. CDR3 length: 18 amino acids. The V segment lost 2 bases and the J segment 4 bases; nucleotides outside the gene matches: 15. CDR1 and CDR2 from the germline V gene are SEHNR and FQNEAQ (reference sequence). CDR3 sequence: CASSLPRGDRGESETQYF. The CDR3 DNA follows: TGTGCCAGCAGCTTACCAAGGGGAGACAGGGGAGAGTCAGAGACCCAGTACTTC.

The CDR3 coding sequence is TGTGCCAGCAGCTTAGTGAGTGCGAACACTGAAGCTTTCTTT. This sequence encodes CASSLVSANTEAFF. The gene calls are TRBV7-8 and TRBJ1-1, with D uncertain. This CDR3 has 14 amino acids. Germline values: CDR1 SGHVS, CDR2 FQNEAQ. Trimming stripped 1 base from V and 1 base from J, with 7 bases between.